A single sample gave rise to the 27 T cell receptor beta chains below, sequenced in a study of response to subunit inactivated influenza vaccine. TCRdb fed the RT-PCR reads into MiXCR, producing one record per CDR3 protein. Among 500,000 to 600,000 distinct CDR3 sequences listed, 11% were seen once. These same records also appear under a second study, on T cells expressing NK-cell markers. That source adds: The TCR beta cDNA came from 5'RACE template switching with UMIs.

The material was PBMCs from blood, obtained on the day of vaccination. These TCRs come from a man aged 45-60 years who received an inactivated influenza vaccine.

V gene TRBV5-1 combines with J gene TRBJ2-1; D is perhaps TRBD2 (5 bases). CDR1 SGHRS and CDR2 YFSETQ come from the germline V gene. Trimming took 6 bases from V and 5 from J, leaving 15 bases between them. The CDR3 totals 14 residues. For the CDR3, the DNA is TGCGCCAGCACCCCGGGCCGGGAAGACAATGAGCAGTTCTTC. Translated: CASTPGREDNEQFF.

The chain employs TRBV28 and TRBJ1-5; 7 positions match TRBD1. V lost 7 bases and J lost 1; bases outside the gene matches: 1. The CDR3 runs to 13 residues. Per germline, CDR1 MDHEN and CDR2 SYDVKM. CDR3 sequence: CASKGQSNQPQHF. The CDR3 nucleotides read TGTGCCAGCAAGGGACAGAGCAATCAGCCCCAGCATTTT. Drawing the rest from reference TRBV28 and TRBJ1-5, the complete variable domain is DVKVTQSSRYLVKRTGEKVFLECVQDMDHENMFWYRQDPGLGLRLIYFSYDVKMKEKGDIPEGYSVSREKKERFSLILESASTNQTSMYLCASKGQSNQPQHFGDGTRLSIL.

This chain links TRBV24-1 with TRBJ2-7, with a possible D match to TRBD1 (6 bases). CDR3 length: 15 residues. CDR1 KGHDR and CDR2 SFDVKD come from the germline V gene. V lost 5 bases, J lost 1 base, and 14 bases lay in between. The CDR3 sequence is CATSVGTPPSYEQYF. DNA of the CDR3: TGTGCCACCAGTGTAGGGACACCACCTTCCTACGAGCAGTACTTC.

This clonotype was observed a handful of times. This chain joins TRBV12-3 or TRBV12-4 and TRBJ1-4; no reliable D call. V lost 3 bases and J lost 8, with 10 bases in between. The CDR3 runs 13 residues. The CDR3 is CASSFSGREKLFF. Here the CDR3 DNA reads TGTGCCAGCAGTTTTTCGGGGAGGGAAAAACTGTTTTTT.

V is TRBV3-1 and J is TRBJ2-2, with TRBD2 matching 7 bases. The CDR3 spans 14 residues. Per germline, CDR1 LGHDT and CDR2 YNNKEL (reference sequence). V was pared by 2 bases and J by 5 bases, with 2 bases of the junction left unmatched. As DNA, the CDR3 is TGTGCCAGCAGCCAATCACTAGCGACCGGGGAGCTGTTTTTT. Residues: CASSQSLATGELFF.

A few counts support this clonotype. The chain links TRBV29-1 to TRBJ2-1; D gene ambiguous. V lost 3 bases and J 7 bases, leaving 13 bases between the germline ends. This CDR3 comprises 13 residues. CDR1 and CDR2 from the germline V gene are SQVTM and ANQGSEA. In DNA form, the CDR3 reads TGCAGCGTTGAGGGCATAGGTGGTAATGAGCAGTTCTTC. This encodes CSVEGIGGNEQFF.

Many counts were recorded for this clonotype. V usage is TRBV6-2 or TRBV6-3 and J usage is TRBJ2-5; D is unresolved. The V end was cut by 0 bases, the J end by 4 bases, with 9 bases between. The CDR3 runs to 14 residues. Germline-derived CDR1 and CDR2 are MNHEY and SVGEGT. CDR3 sequence reads: CASSYSRQAETQYF. The DNA of the CDR3 is TGTGCCAGCAGTTACTCGAGGCAGGCAGAGACCCAGTACTTC.

The chain employs TRBV18 and TRBJ2-1, with no clear D. V was shortened by 0 bases and J by 2 bases, with 14 bases between the two germline ends. The CDR3 loop spans 17 amino acids. The V gene's germline CDR1 is KGHSH and CDR2 LQKENI. CDR3 bases: TGTGCCAGCTCACCACCGATGAACCCTACTACCTACAATGAGCAGTTCTTC. Amino acids: CASSPPMNPTTYNEQFF.

This clonotype was observed a handful of times. This rearrangement joins TRBV5-6 to TRBJ2-7, with TRBD2 matching 7 bases. Germline assignment: CDR1 SGHDT and CDR2 YYEEEE. Trimming took 7 bases from V and 4 from J; bases not matched to a gene: 5. This CDR3 is 12 amino acids long. The CDR3 is CASFTGGYEQYF. The CDR3, as DNA: TGTGCCAGCTTTACCGGGGGGTACGAGCAGTACTTC.

The V and J genes are TRBV3-1 and TRBJ2-6; no definite D call. The CDR3 is 18 amino acids. V was cut by 3 bases and J by 0 bases, with 15 bases left in between. Per germline, CDR1 LGHDT and CDR2 YNNKEL (reference sequence). This chain's CDR3 is CASSQALTPHSGANVLTF. The CDR3 bases are TGTGCCAGCAGCCAGGCTCTGACCCCCCACTCTGGGGCCAACGTCCTGACTTTC.

This clonotype has a handful of counts. V gene TRBV15 combines with J gene TRBJ2-3, with a tentative D call TRBD1 (6 bases). The germline V gene encodes CDR1 LNHNV and CDR2 YYDKDF (reference sequence). The CDR3 has 17 residues. V was trimmed by 0 bases and J by 0 bases, leaving 13 bases between them. CDR3 sequence reads: CATSRDDRLTSTDTQYF. CDR3 DNA sequence: TGTGCCACCAGCAGAGATGACAGGCTAACTAGCACAGATACGCAGTATTTT.

V gene TRBV5-5 combines with J gene TRBJ2-7; TRBD2 aligns across 12 bases. The V segment lost 4 bases and the J segment 5 bases; nucleotides outside the gene matches: 10. The CDR3 totals 16 residues. Germline values: CDR1 SGHKS, CDR2 YYEKEE (reference sequence). The CDR3 DNA is TGTGCCAGCAGCCCCTCCTTACTAGCGGGAGGCCACGAGCAGTACTTC. Its translation: CASSPSLLAGGHEQYF.

V usage is TRBV13 and J usage is TRBJ2-2, with D possibly being TRBD1 (7 bases). The CDR3 runs to 16 residues. Between the trimmed V and J ends, which lost 7 bases and 4 bases, there was a span of 19 bases. The V gene's germline CDR1 is PRHDT and CDR2 FYEKMQ (reference sequence). CDR3 protein: CASITWRGPGTGELFF. CDR3 sequence (DNA): TGTGCCAGCATCACCTGGAGGGGGCCTGGCACCGGGGAGCTGTTTTTT.

This clonotype appeared many times. This chain joins TRBV28 and TRBJ2-1; 7 bases fit TRBD2. V lost 2 bases, J lost 11 bases, and 12 bases stayed unmatched. The CDR3 spans 15 residues. Germline-derived CDR1 and CDR2 are MDHEN and SYDVKM. The CDR3 sequence: CASSLGISGTVKQFF. The CDR3 nucleotides read TGTGCCAGCAGTTTAGGAATCAGCGGGACCGTAAAGCAGTTCTTC. Based on the CDR3 plus reference TRBV28 and TRBJ2-1, the full variable domain is DVKVTQSSRYLVKRTGEKVFLECVQDMDHENMFWYRQDPGLGLRLIYFSYDVKMKEKGDIPEGYSVSREKKERFSLILESASTNQTSMYLCASSLGISGTVKQFFGPGTRLTVL.

This clonotype came up many times. The chain uses TRBV29-1 and TRBJ2-1; the D gene could be TRBD1 or TRBD2 (5 bases each). The CDR3 sequence is 14 residues long. Trimming removed 1 base at V and 4 bases at J, with 11 bases between. Germline values: CDR1 SQVTM, CDR2 ANQGSEA. CDR3 in amino acids: CSVEGGNSYNEQFF. The CDR3 bases are TGCAGCGTTGAAGGGGGGAACAGTTACAATGAGCAGTTCTTC.

This clonotype has ten or more counts. The chain uses TRBV4-1 and TRBJ1-1; D is ambiguous. The CDR3 length is 16 residues. Trimming stripped 0 bases from V and 7 bases from J, with 18 bases between. Germline assignment: CDR1 MGHRA and CDR2 YSYEKL. CDR3 bases: TGCGCCAGCAGCCAAGATAGAACGTTCTTGTACGTTGAAGCTTTCTTT. It translates to CASSQDRTFLYVEAFF.

This clonotype was counted between two and nine times. The chain recombines TRBV5-1 with TRBJ2-2, with no clear D. Germline V gives CDR1 SGHRS, CDR2 YFSETQ. CDR3 size: 13 residues. Trimming left V 6 bases short and J 6 bases short, with 12 bases between. The CDR3 DNA sequence: TGCGCCAGCAAGTTCAGTGACCCCGGGGAGCTGTTTTTT. It codes for CASKFSDPGELFF.

This clonotype has a handful of counts. The chain carries TRBV4-3 and TRBJ1-3, with D uncertain. CDR1 is LGHNA, CDR2 YSLEER, per germline. The length of the CDR3 is 17 residues. Trimming cost V 3 bases and J 2 bases, with 17 bases left between them. CDR3 in amino acids: CASSQSPGRIAGNTIYF. CDR3 DNA sequence: TGCGCCAGCAGCCAGTCCCCCGGGAGGATTGCTGGAAACACCATATATTTT.

The rearrangement uses TRBV28 and TRBJ1-4; 9 positions match TRBD1. CDR1 and CDR2 (germline): MDHEN, SYDVKM. The junction had 5 bases not matched to a gene; V was cut back by 3 bases and J by 0 bases. The CDR3 has 17 residues. The CDR3: CASSFLQGAATNEKLFF. CDR3 sequence (DNA): TGTGCCAGCAGTTTCTTACAGGGGGCTGCAACTAATGAAAAACTGTTTTTT.

This clonotype was seen repeatedly, ten times or more. This chain joins TRBV5-1 and TRBJ2-1, with no clear D. Between the trimmed V and J ends, which lost 2 bases and 8 bases, there was a span of 11 bases. There are 13 residues in the CDR3. The germline V gene has CDR1 SGHRS and CDR2 YFSETQ. In nucleotides, the CDR3 is TGCGCCAGCAGCTTTATGGGTAACTATGAGCAGTTCTTC. Translating gives CASSFMGNYEQFF.

The chain links TRBV6-1 to TRBJ1-4; possibly TRBD1 for D (5 bases). Trimming pared 8 bases from V and 8 bases from J, leaving 12 bases between. Per germline, CDR1 MNHNS and CDR2 SASEGT. The CDR3 is made up of 12 amino acids. This CDR3 is CASSVQGEKLFF. As DNA, the CDR3 is TGTGCCAGCTCAGTTCAGGGCGAAAAACTGTTTTTT.

V and J are TRBV15 and TRBJ1-2; a weak D match, TRBD1 (5 bases). The germline CDR1 and CDR2 sequences are LNHNV and YYDKDF (reference sequence). The CDR3 is made up of 17 amino acids. Trimming removed 0 bases at V and 0 bases at J, with 14 bases between. CDR3 sequence reads: CATSRDVGGRTNYGYTF. The CDR3 bases are TGTGCCACCAGCAGAGATGTGGGGGGACGTACTAACTATGGCTACACCTTC.

V usage is TRBV6-2 or TRBV6-3 and J usage is TRBJ2-2, with 11 bases lining up with TRBD2. CDR1 and CDR2 from the germline V gene are MNHEY and SVGEGT. The CDR3 is made up of 18 amino acids. V was clipped by 1 base and J by 0 bases; unmatched bases: 4. CDR3 nucleotide sequence: TGTGCCAGCAGTTACTGGGGACTAGCGGTCCCGAACACCGGGGAGCTGTTTTTT. Amino acid sequence: CASSYWGLAVPNTGELFF.

J is TRBJ2-7 and V is TRBV7-2, with unresolved D. The length of the CDR3 is 15 residues. Trimming left V 5 bases short and J 1 base short, with 15 bases between. CDR1 is SGHTA, CDR2 FQGNSA, per germline. The CDR3 bases are TGTGCCAGCAGCCAGACCCCCTTCCCATCCTACGAGCAGTACTTC. This translates into CASSQTPFPSYEQYF.

CDR3: CASSRGGQGAYEQYF. DNA for the CDR3: TGTGCCAGCTCACGAGGCGGACAGGGGGCGTACGAGCAGTACTTC. V is TRBV18 and J is TRBJ2-7; 11 bases line up with TRBD1. Per germline, CDR1 KGHSH and CDR2 LQKENI. There are 15 residues in the CDR3. Trimming at V came to 4 bases and at J to 4 bases, leaving 6 bases not matched to a gene.

The V gene is TRBV6-5, the J gene TRBJ2-7; TRBD1 matches at 9 bases. V lost 2 bases and J lost 4; bases outside the gene matches: 9. The CDR3 contains 16 residues. CDR1 is MNHEY and CDR2 is SVGAGI in the germline V gene. CDR3 in amino acids: CASSYTSGTGRYEQYF. In DNA form, the CDR3 reads TGTGCCAGCAGTTACACGTCCGGGACAGGGAGATACGAGCAGTACTTC.

This clonotype was counted only a few times. The V and J genes are TRBV6-1 and TRBJ2-1; D may be TRBD1 (5 bases). The CDR3 has 16 residues. Per germline, CDR1 MNHNS and CDR2 SASEGT. Trimming cost V 6 bases and J 3 bases, with 18 bases left between them. CDR3 coding DNA: TGTGCCAGCAGCCAATCCCAGGGTTCGGACTACAATGAGCAGTTCTTC. It specifies CASSQSQGSDYNEQFF.